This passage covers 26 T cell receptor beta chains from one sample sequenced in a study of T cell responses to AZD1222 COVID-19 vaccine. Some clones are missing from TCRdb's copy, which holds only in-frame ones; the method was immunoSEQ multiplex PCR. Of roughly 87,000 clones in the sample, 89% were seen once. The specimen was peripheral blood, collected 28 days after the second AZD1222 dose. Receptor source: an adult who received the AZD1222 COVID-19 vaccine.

In DNA form, the CDR3 reads TGTGCCAGCTCCGACAGGGAACACGGCGAGCAGTACTTC. Its protein product is CASSDREHGEQYF. The chain uses TRBV18 and TRBJ2-7; 7 nucleotides agree with TRBD1. Germline CDR1 and CDR2: KGHSH and LQKENI. Trimming removed 6 bases from V and 6 bases from J; junction bases left unmatched: 8. CDR3 length: 13 amino acids.

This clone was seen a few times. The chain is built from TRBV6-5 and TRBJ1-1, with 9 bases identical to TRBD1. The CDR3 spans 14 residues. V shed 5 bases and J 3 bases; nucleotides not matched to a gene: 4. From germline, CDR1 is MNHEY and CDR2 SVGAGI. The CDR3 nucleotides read TGTGCCAGCAGTCCCGACAGGGGGGACACTGAAGCTTTCTTT. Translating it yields CASSPDRGDTEAFF.

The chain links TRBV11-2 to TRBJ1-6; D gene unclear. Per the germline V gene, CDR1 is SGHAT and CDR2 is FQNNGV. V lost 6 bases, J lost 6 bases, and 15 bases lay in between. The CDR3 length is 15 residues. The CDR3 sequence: CASRLDELSNSPLHF. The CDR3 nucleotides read TGTGCCAGCAGGCTGGACGAACTCTCTAATTCACCCCTCCACTTT.

The CDR3 protein is CASSEGGGGLREKLFF. The CDR3 bases are TGCGCCAGCAGTGAGGGTGGCGGGGGGCTACGAGAAAAACTGTTTTTT. The chain combines TRBV10-2 with TRBJ1-4, with a tentative D call TRBD1 (6 bases). The germline CDR1 and CDR2 sequences are WSHSY and SAAADI. The V end was cut by 2 bases, the J end by 8 bases, with 18 bases between. The CDR3 loop spans 16 amino acids.

This CDR3 is CASSPGTFYNEQFF. The CDR3 DNA follows: TGTGCCAGCAGTCCCGGGACTTTCTACAATGAGCAGTTCTTC. The rearrangement links TRBV6-5 to TRBJ2-1; TRBD2 is a possible D gene (6 bases). The CDR3 is 14 amino acids. CDR1 and CDR2 from the germline V gene are MNHEY and SVGAGI. V was shortened by 5 bases and J by 3 bases, with 11 bases between the two germline ends.

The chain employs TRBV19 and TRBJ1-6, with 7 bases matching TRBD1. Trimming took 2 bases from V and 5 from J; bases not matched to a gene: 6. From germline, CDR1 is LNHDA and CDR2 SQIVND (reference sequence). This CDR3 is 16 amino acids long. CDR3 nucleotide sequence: TGTGCCAGTAGTATACAGGGGGACACGGATAATTCACCCCTCCACTTT. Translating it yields CASSIQGDTDNSPLHF.

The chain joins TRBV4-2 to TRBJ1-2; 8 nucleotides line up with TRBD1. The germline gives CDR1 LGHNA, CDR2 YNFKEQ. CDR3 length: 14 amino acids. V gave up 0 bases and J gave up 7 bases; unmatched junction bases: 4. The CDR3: CASSQDTGGVGYTF. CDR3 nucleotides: TGTGCCAGCAGCCAAGATACAGGGGGGGTTGGCTACACCTTC.

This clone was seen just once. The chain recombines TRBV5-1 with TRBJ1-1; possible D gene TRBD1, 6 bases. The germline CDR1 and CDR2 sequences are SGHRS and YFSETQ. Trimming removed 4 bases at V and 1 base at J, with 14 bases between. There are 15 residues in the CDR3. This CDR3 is CASSAQTGRNTEAFF. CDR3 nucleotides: TGCGCCAGCAGCGCCCAGACAGGTAGGAACACTGAAGCTTTCTTT. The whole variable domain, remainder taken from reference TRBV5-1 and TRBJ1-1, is KAGVTQTPRYLIKTRGQQVTLSCSPISGHRSVSWYQQTPGQGLQFLFEYFSETQRNKGNFPGRFSGRQFSNSRSEMNVSTLELGDSALYLCASSAQTGRNTEAFFGQGTRLTVV.

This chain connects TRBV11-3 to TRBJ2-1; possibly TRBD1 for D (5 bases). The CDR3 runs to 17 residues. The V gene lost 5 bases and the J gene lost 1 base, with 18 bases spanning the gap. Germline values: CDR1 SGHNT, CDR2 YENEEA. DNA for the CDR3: TGTGCCAGCAGCCACCGACAGCCCGAACGTTCCTACAATGAGCAGTTCTTC. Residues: CASSHRQPERSYNEQFF.

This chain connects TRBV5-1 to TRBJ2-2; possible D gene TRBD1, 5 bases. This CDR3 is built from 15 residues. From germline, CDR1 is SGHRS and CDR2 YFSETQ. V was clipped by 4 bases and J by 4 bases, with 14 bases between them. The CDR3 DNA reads TGCGCCAGCAGCGCCTCGCAGGGTCCCACCGGGGAGCTGTTTTTT. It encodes CASSASQGPTGELFF.

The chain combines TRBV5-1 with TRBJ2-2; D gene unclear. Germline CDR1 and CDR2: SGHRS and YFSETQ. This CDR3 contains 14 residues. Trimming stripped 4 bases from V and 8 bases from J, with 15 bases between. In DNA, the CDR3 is TGCGCCAGCAGCATCCAATCGGTAGGGGGGGAGCTGTTTTTT. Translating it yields CASSIQSVGGELFF.

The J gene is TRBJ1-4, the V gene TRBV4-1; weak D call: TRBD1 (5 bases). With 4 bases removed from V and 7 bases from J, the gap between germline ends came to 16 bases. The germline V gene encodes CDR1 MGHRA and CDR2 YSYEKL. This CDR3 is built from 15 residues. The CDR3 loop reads CASSPLGQGLEKLFF. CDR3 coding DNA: TGCGCCAGCAGCCCCCTGGGCCAGGGACTTGAAAAACTGTTTTTT.

CDR3 bases: TGTGCCAGCAGCTTCGATGCAGGGGGGAAAGAGCAGTACTTC. As protein: CASSFDAGGKEQYF. J is TRBJ2-7 and V is TRBV11-2, with a possible D match to TRBD1 (7 bases). Germline V CDR1 and CDR2: SGHAT, FQNNGV. Trimming pared 3 bases from V and 7 bases from J, leaving 16 bases between. This CDR3 contains 14 residues.

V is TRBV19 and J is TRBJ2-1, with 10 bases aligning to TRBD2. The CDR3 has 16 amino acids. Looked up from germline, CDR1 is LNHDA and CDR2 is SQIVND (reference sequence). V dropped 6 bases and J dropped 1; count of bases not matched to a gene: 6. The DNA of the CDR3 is TGTGCCAGTAGCTTAGCGGGGGGCCTATCCTACAATGAGCAGTTCTTC. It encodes CASSLAGGLSYNEQFF.

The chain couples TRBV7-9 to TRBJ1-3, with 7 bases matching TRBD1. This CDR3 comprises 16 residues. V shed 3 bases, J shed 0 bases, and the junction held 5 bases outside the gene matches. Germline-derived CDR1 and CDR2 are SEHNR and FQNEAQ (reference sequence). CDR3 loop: CASSLEGARSGNTIYF. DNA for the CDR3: TGTGCCAGCAGCTTGGAGGGGGCCCGCTCTGGAAACACCATATATTTT.

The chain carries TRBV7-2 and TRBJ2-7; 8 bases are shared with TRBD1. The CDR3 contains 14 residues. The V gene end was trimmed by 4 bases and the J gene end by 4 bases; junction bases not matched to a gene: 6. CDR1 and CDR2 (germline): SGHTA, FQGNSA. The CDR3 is CASSSWTGLYEQYF. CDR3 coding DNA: TGTGCCAGCAGCTCGTGGACAGGGTTATACGAGCAGTACTTC.

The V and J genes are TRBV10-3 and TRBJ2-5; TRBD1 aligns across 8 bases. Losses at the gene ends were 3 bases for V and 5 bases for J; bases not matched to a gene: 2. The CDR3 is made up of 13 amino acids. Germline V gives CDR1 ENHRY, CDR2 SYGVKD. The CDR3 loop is CAISDRGLETQYF. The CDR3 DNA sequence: TGTGCCATCAGTGACAGGGGGCTGGAGACCCAGTACTTC.

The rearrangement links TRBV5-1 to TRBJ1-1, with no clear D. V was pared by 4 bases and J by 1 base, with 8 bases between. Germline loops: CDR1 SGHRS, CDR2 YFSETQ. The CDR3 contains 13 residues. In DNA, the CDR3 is TGCGCCAGCAGCGTCTCAGGGAACACTGAAGCTTTCTTT. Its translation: CASSVSGNTEAFF. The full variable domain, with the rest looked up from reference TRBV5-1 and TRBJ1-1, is KAGVTQTPRYLIKTRGQQVTLSCSPISGHRSVSWYQQTPGQGLQFLFEYFSETQRNKGNFPGRFSGRQFSNSRSEMNVSTLELGDSALYLCASSVSGNTEAFFGQGTRLTVV.

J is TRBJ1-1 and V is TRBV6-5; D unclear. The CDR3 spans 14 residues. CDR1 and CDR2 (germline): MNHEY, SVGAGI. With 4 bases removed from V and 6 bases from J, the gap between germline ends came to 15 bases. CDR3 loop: CASSLDSQPAEAFF. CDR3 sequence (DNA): TGTGCCAGCAGTTTGGACTCCCAGCCCGCTGAAGCTTTCTTT.

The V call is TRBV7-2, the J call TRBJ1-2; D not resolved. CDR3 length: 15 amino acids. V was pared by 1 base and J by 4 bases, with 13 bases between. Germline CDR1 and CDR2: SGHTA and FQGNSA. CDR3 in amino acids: CASSLGYGDLYGYTF. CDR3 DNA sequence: TGTGCCAGCAGCTTAGGATACGGGGATCTCTATGGCTACACCTTC. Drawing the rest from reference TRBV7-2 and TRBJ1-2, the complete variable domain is GAGVSQSPSNKVTEKGKDVELRCDPISGHTALYWYRQSLGQGLEFLIYFQGNSAPDKSGLPSDRFSAERTGGSVSTLTIQRTQQEDSAVYLCASSLGYGDLYGYTFGSGTRLTVV.

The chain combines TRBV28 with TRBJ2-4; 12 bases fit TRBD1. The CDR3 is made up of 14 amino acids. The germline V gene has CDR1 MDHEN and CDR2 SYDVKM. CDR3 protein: CQTRDRGHGNIQYF. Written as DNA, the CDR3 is TGTCAAACCCGGGACAGGGGGCACGGAAACATTCAGTACTTC.

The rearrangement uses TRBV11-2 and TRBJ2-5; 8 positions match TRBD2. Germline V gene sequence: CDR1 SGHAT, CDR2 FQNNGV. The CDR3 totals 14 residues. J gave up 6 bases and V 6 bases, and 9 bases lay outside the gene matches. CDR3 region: CASRSGVAGKTQYF. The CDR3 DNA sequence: TGTGCCAGCAGATCCGGGGTAGCGGGAAAGACCCAGTACTTC.

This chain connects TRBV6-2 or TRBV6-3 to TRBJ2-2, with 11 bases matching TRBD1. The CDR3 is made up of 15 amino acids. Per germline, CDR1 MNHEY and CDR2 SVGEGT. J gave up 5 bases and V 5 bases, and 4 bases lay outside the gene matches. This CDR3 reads CASSNRDRGTGELFF. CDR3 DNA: TGTGCCAGCAGTAACCGGGACAGGGGGACCGGGGAGCTGTTTTTT.

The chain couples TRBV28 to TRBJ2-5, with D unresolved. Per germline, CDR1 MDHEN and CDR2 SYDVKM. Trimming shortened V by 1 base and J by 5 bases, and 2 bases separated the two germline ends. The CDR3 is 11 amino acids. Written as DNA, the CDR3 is TGTGCCAGCAGTTTATTGGAGACCCAGTACTTC. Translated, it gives CASSLLETQYF.

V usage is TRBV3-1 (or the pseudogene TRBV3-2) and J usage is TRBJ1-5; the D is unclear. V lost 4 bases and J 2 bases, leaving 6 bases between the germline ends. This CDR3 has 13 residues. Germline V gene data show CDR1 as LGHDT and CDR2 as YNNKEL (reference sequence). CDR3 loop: CASSRQGNQPQHF. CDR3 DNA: TGTGCCAGCAGCCGCCAGGGCAATCAGCCCCAGCATTTT.

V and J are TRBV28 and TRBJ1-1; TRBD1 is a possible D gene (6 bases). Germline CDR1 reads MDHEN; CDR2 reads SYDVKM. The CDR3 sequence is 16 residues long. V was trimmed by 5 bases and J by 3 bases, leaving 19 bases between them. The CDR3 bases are TGTGCCAGCAGTACATTCATGCGGGGGCTGGACACTGAAGCTTTCTTT. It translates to CASSTFMRGLDTEAFF.